This entry concerns a single T cell receptor (beta chain). This sample is part of a study of T cell responses to AZD1222 COVID-19 vaccine. The assay was immunoSEQ multiplex PCR, and TCRdb's table has in-frame clones only and misses some. The table shows about 150,000 clones, with approximately 90% occurring only once. Germline V lookup: CDR1 SGHNT, CDR2 YENEEA. The V gene lost 5 bases and the J gene lost 0 bases, with 5 bases spanning the gap. This CDR3 spans 13 amino acids. The source of this sequence is an adult who had recovered from COVID-19. Sequencing was performed on peripheral blood, taken after recovery from COVID-19. This chain connects TRBV11-3 to TRBJ2-1; D remains ambiguous. CDR3 loop: CASSPGSYNEQFF. In DNA form, the CDR3 reads TGTGCCAGCAGCCCCGGCTCCTACAATGAGCAGTTCTTC.